This is a list of T cell receptor beta chains from one sample in a study of T cell repertoires in cytomegalovirus infection. Each CDR3 protein is one row after TCRdb ran MiXCR on the reads. The sample yields more than 250,000 distinct CDR3 sequences, 20% to 30% seen once. These receptors lack a known antigen. The sequences come from cultured PBMCs, collected from culture after CMV antigen stimulation. The receptors were sampled from a human donor in good health (CMV status not recorded). Some clones in this sample may be carry-over from other donors' samples. Each CDR3 is given with its conserved first and last residue. A D gene is named only where the DNA matches it firmly. Clone size is shown for a subset of rows, as once, few, many or a class of expanded clone.

D: TRBD1; size: .; V: TRBV25-1; J: TRBJ2-5; DNA: TGTGCCAGCAGTGAACTCGGACAGGGGCATGAGACCCAGTACTTC; CDR3: CASSELGQGHETQYF
D: .; size: .; V: TRBV7-8; J: TRBJ2-3; DNA: TGTGCCAGCAGCTCGGACAGAGACCTCGCCGATACGCAGTATTTT; CDR3: CASSSDRDLADTQYF
D: .; size: .; V: TRBV7-2; J: TRBJ1-5; DNA: TGTGCCAGCAGCTCGCGGGTGGATCAGCCCCAGCATTTT; CDR3: CASSSRVDQPQHF
D: .; size: few; V: TRBV5-4; J: TRBJ2-6; DNA: TGTGCCAGCAGTCCGGGGAGCGGCTCTGGGGCCAACGTCCTGACTTTC; CDR3: CASSPGSGSGANVLTF
D: .; size: once; V: TRBV6-5; J: TRBJ2-2; DNA: TGTGCCAGCAGTGTCGCCGGGGGGAACACCGGGGAGCTGTTTTTT; CDR3: CASSVAGGNTGELFF
D: .; size: many; V: TRBV14; J: TRBJ2-1; DNA: TGTGCCAGCAGCCAAGATTACAGTGAGCAGTTCTTC; CDR3: CASSQDYSEQFF
D: .; size: .; V: TRBV7-8; J: TRBJ2-1; DNA: TGTGCCAGCAGCTTAGATCGGGAGCAGTTCTTC; CDR3: CASSLDREQFF
D: .; size: .; V: TRBV6-2/TRBV6-3; J: TRBJ1-5; DNA: TGTGCCAGCAGTTACTCGGCACCAACTAGCAATCAGCCCCAGCATTTT; CDR3: CASSYSAPTSNQPQHF
D: TRBD1; size: .; V: TRBV12-3/TRBV12-4; J: TRBJ2-3; DNA: TGTGCCAGCAGTCCGAACCCGGGACAGGGGGATACGCAGTATTTT; CDR3: CASSPNPGQGDTQYF
D: .; size: .; V: TRBV7-9; J: TRBJ2-1; DNA: TGTGCCAGCAGCCTAAGGGACGGAGGATACAATGAGCAGTTCTTC; CDR3: CASSLRDGGYNEQFF
D: TRBD2; size: few; V: TRBV6-5; J: TRBJ2-3; DNA: TGTGCCAGCAGTTACTCGGCTAGCGGGAGCACGCGGACGCAGTATTTT; CDR3: CASSYSASGSTRTQYF
D: TRBD2; size: .; V: TRBV19; J: TRBJ2-3; DNA: TGTGCCAGTTTGGTTGTCAGCGGGAGCGGGGGGACAGATACGCAGTATTTT; CDR3: CASLVVSGSGGTDTQYF
D: .; size: many; V: TRBV28; J: TRBJ2-7; DNA: TGTGCCAGCAGTTCCTTTGGCGGGTTCTACGAGCAGTACTTC; CDR3: CASSSFGGFYEQYF
D: .; size: many; V: TRBV7-8; J: TRBJ2-2; DNA: TGTGCCAGCAGCCCGATTAACACCGGGGAGCTGTTTTTT; CDR3: CASSPINTGELFF
D: .; size: .; V: TRBV7-3; J: TRBJ2-3; DNA: TGTGCCAGCAGCTTAACGTATTCAGATACGCAGTATTTT; CDR3: CASSLTYSDTQYF
D: TRBD1; size: .; V: TRBV19; J: TRBJ2-1; DNA: TGTGCCAGTAGTATAGAGGGACAGGGCACGAATGAGCAGTTCTTC; CDR3: CASSIEGQGTNEQFF
D: .; size: few; V: TRBV28; J: TRBJ1-5; DNA: TGTGCCAGCAGTTTTCAGGGAAGACAGCCCCAGCATTTT; CDR3: CASSFQGRQPQHF
D: TRBD1; size: few; V: TRBV6-2/TRBV6-3; J: TRBJ2-7; DNA: TGTGCCAGCAGTTACTTACCCGGGACAGGGTCCGGTGACGAGCAGTACTTC; CDR3: CASSYLPGTGSGDEQYF
D: TRBD2; size: .; V: TRBV27; J: TRBJ2-1; DNA: TGTGCCAGCAGTTTAGGGACTACCTCCTACAATGAGCAGTTCTTC; CDR3: CASSLGTTSYNEQFF
D: TRBD2; size: .; V: TRBV6-5; J: TRBJ2-5; DNA: TGTGCCAGCAGCCAAAGCTCCCACCCGGGACTAGCGGGAGTTCAGGAGACCCAGTACTTC; CDR3: CASSQSSHPGLAGVQETQYF
D: .; size: .; V: TRBV5-4; J: TRBJ1-2; DNA: TGTGCCAGCAGCTCAGACTCAGGCGGTTTTATCTTTGGCTACACCTTC; CDR3: CASSSDSGGFIFGYTF
D: .; size: .; V: TRBV7-2; J: TRBJ2-3; DNA: TGTGCCAGAAGCCAAGCTTGGGACGATACGCAGTATTTT; CDR3: CARSQAWDDTQYF
D: .; size: many; V: TRBV5-8; J: TRBJ2-6; DNA: TGTGCCAGTGGAGGATACTCTGGGGCCAACGTCCTGACTTTC; CDR3: CASGGYSGANVLTF
D: .; size: many; V: TRBV7-2; J: TRBJ1-5; DNA: TGTGCCAGCACCCAGGACGGAACGAATCAGCCCCAGCATTTT; CDR3: CASTQDGTNQPQHF
D: TRBD2; size: .; V: TRBV29-1; J: TRBJ2-7; DNA: TGCAGCGTAAGCGGGAGGCGCGAGCAGTACTTC; CDR3: CSVSGRREQYF
D: .; size: .; V: TRBV29-1; J: TRBJ1-1; DNA: TGCAGCTTCAGGATGAACACTGAAGCTTTCTTT; CDR3: CSFRMNTEAFF
D: .; size: few; V: TRBV5-1; J: TRBJ2-5; DNA: TGCGCCAGCAGCCGATCAGGGGTTGGAGAGACCCAGTACTTC; CDR3: CASSRSGVGETQYF
D: TRBD1; size: once; V: TRBV7-2; J: TRBJ2-3; DNA: TGTGCCAGCAGCTCCCGGGACAGGTGGCTGCGGGGTACAGATACGCAGTATTTT; CDR3: CASSSRDRWLRGTDTQYF
D: .; size: many; V: TRBV20-1; J: TRBJ2-7; DNA: TGCAGTGCTAGAGATCGCGGCGGAGGGGTCCACGAGCAGTACTTC; CDR3: CSARDRGGGVHEQYF
D: .; size: few; V: TRBV11-3; J: TRBJ2-1; DNA: TGTGCCAGCAGCTTAGATACGACTCTTAATGAGCAGTTCTTC; CDR3: CASSLDTTLNEQFF
D: TRBD2; size: once; V: TRBV7-2; J: TRBJ2-5; DNA: TGTGCCAGCAGCTGGCGGGAGCGGAGCGAAACCCAGTACTTC; CDR3: CASSWRERSETQYF
D: TRBD1; size: many; V: TRBV6-5; J: TRBJ1-2; DNA: TGTGCCAGCAGTTACGGACAGGGGGCCTACTATGGCTACACCTTC; CDR3: CASSYGQGAYYGYTF
D: .; size: many; V: TRBV7-6; J: TRBJ2-7; DNA: TGTGCCAGCAGCCCCCAGTTAGCGCGGGACTACGAGCAGTACTTC; CDR3: CASSPQLARDYEQYF
D: .; size: many; V: TRBV7-2; J: TRBJ2-1; DNA: TGTGCCAGCAGCTTAGCTCCGTTATCCTACAATGAGCAGTTCTTC; CDR3: CASSLAPLSYNEQFF
D: .; size: .; V: TRBV6-2/TRBV6-3; J: TRBJ1-6; DNA: TGTGCCAGGGGGACGAGGACAGAAACGGGGTCCTATAATTCACCCCTCCACTTT; CDR3: CARGTRTETGSYNSPLHF
D: TRBD2; size: .; V: TRBV10-3; J: TRBJ2-5; DNA: TGTGCCATCAGCCCCGGACTAGCGAATCTCCAAGAGACCCAGTACTTC; CDR3: CAISPGLANLQETQYF